The 2 T cell receptor beta chains reported below all come from one sample, sequenced in a study of Ad26.COV2.S vaccination and SARS-CoV-2 variants. The repertoire was sequenced with immunoSEQ multiplex PCR; TCRdb's copy has only in-frame clones and lacks some. The sample shows hundreds of thousands of clones, about 89% of them seen only once. Sample treatment: about 20 received Ad26.COV2.S at low or high dose, single or two shots; 5 received placebo; per-sample allocation not given. Sampling happened 63 days after the first vaccine or placebo injection. The material sequenced was peripheral blood, taken in a trial of Ad26.COV2.S vaccine versus placebo. The receptors were sampled from a person between 18 and 65 years old who received the Ad26.COV2.S COVID-19 vaccine or a placebo.

The rearrangement joins TRBV18 to TRBJ1-2; D gene unclear. This CDR3 region has 14 residues. Germline values: CDR1 KGHSH, CDR2 LQKENI. V lost 2 bases to trimming and J lost 6 bases, with 13 bases between them. The chain's CDR3 is CASSPDYHADGYTF. The CDR3 nucleotides read TGTGCCAGCTCACCAGACTATCATGCGGATGGCTACACCTTC.

This rearrangement joins TRBV4-2 to TRBJ2-7, with no clear D. V was clipped by 0 bases and J by 6 bases, with 12 bases between them. CDR3 length: 14 amino acids. CDR1 and CDR2 from the germline V gene are LGHNA and YNFKEQ. CDR3 amino acids: CASSQDLPVPEQYF. Written as DNA, the CDR3 is TGTGCCAGCAGCCAAGATCTGCCAGTTCCCGAGCAGTACTTC.